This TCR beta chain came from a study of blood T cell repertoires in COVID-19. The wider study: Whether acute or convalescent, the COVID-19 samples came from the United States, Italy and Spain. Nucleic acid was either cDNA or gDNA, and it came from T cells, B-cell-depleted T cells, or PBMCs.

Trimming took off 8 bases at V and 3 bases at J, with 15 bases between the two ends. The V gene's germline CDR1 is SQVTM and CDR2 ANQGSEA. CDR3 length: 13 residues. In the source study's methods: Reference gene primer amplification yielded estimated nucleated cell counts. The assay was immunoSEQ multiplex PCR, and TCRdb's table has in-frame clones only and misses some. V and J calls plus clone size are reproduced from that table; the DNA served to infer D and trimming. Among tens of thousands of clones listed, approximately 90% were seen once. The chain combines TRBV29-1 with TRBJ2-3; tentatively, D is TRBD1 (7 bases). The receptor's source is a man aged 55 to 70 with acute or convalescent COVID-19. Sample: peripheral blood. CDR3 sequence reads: CSYLQGGTDTQYF. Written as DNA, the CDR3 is TGCAGCTATCTCCAGGGGGGAACAGATACGCAGTATTTT.